This T cell receptor beta chain was recorded in a study of blood T cell repertoires in COVID-19. This clone was counted a single time. This CDR3 region has 17 residues. In germline, CDR1 is WNHNN, CDR2 SYGVQD (reference sequence). Trimming pared 4 bases from V and 6 bases from J, leaving 21 bases between. Libraries were prepared by immunoSEQ multiplex PCR; TCRdb keeps only in-frame clonotypes and omits some of them. The repertoire consists of about 370,000 clones, with over 85% occurring once and the leading ten covering about 1.7%. The V gene is TRBV10-1, the J gene TRBJ1-4, with a possible D match to TRBD1 (5 bases). The sequence derives from a woman aged 30 to 39 who had recovered from COVID-19. Source material: PBMCs or T cells enriched from blood (not recorded which). Here the CDR3 DNA reads TGCGCCAGCAGTGGGGTCAAAGGAGGGGAGGGAGATGAAAAACTGTTTTTT. Its translation: CASSGVKGGEGDEKLFF.